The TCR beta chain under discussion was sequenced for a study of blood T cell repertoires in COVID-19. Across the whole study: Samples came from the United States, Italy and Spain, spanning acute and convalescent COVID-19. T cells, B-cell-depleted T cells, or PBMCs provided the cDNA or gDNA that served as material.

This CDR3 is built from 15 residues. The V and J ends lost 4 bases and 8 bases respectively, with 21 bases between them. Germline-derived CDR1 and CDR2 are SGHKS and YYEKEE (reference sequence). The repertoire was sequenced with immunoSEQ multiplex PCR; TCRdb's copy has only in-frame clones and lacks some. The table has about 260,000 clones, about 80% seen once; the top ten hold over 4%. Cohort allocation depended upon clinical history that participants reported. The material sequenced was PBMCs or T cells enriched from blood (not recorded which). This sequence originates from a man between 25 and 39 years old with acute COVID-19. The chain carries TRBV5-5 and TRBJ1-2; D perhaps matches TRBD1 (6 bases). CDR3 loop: CASSRTGTSGRGYTF. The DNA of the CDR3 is TGTGCCAGCAGCCGGACCGGGACATCGGGGCGCGGCTACACCTTC.